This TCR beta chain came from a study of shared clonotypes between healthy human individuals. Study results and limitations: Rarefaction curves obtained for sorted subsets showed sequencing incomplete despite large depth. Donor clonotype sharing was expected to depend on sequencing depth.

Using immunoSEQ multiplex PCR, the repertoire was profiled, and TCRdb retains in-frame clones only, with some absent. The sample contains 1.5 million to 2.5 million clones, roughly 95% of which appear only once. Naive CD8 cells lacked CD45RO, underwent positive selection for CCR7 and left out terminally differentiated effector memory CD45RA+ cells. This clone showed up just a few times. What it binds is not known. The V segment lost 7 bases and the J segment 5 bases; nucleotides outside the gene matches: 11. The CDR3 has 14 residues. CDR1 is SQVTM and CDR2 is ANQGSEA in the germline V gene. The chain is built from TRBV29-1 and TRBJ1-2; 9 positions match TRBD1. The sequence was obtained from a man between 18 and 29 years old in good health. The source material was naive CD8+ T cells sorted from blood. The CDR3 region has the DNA TGCAGCGCCCTCCCCGACAGGGGGATATATGGCTACACCTTC. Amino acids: CSALPDRGIYGYTF.